A single sample gave rise to the 10 T cell receptor beta chains below, sequenced in a study of shared clonotypes between healthy human individuals. Assay: immunoSEQ multiplex PCR; the TCRdb copy retains only in-frame clones and omits some. This table has around 1 million clones, roughly 72% appearing once. Sequenced input: memory CD4+ T cells sorted from blood. Subset given: CD45RA-negative fraction. The receptors shown here come from a man in his late teens or twenties in good health.

The chain carries TRBV5-4 and TRBJ1-1; D might be TRBD1 (6 bases). V lost 0 bases to trimming and J lost 2 bases, with 8 bases between them. Germline-derived CDR1 and CDR2 are SGHNT and YYREEE (reference sequence). CDR3 length: 14 residues. The CDR3 loop is CASSLDGTNTEAFF. The CDR3 DNA reads TGTGCCAGCAGCTTGGACGGGACAAACACTGAAGCTTTCTTT.

This clone appeared many times. This chain connects TRBV5-5 to TRBJ2-5, with a possible D match to TRBD2 (6 bases). V was pared by 6 bases and J by 4 bases, with 16 bases between. In germline, CDR1 is SGHKS, CDR2 YYEKEE (reference sequence). This CDR3 is built from 14 residues. The CDR3 bases are TGTGCCAGCACCTCGGAATGGGGAGGAGAGACCCAGTACTTC. This translates into CASTSEWGGETQYF.

The chain combines TRBV5-1 with TRBJ2-7; 11 bases agree with TRBD2. The CDR3 spans 15 residues. The V segment lost 2 bases and the J segment 4 bases; nucleotides outside the gene matches: 5. CDR1 and CDR2 (germline): SGHRS, YFSETQ. This CDR3 reads CASSFVAGGGYEQYF. The CDR3 DNA reads TGCGCCAGCAGCTTCGTAGCGGGAGGGGGATACGAGCAGTACTTC.

In regard to this clone: This specimen includes other DNA sequences encoding the same CDR3. The J gene is TRBJ2-5, the V gene TRBV20-1; D is unclear. There are 11 residues in the CDR3. V gave up 2 bases and J gave up 5 bases, with 6 bases separating them. CDR1 and CDR2 from the germline V gene are DFQATT and SNEGSKA (reference sequence). The CDR3 region has the DNA TGCAGTGCTAGAATTGGGGAGACCCAGTACTTC. Its translation is CSARIGETQYF.

This clone was counted a few times. J is TRBJ1-2 and V is TRBV19; 8 bases agree with TRBD1. This CDR3 is built from 14 residues. From germline, CDR1 is LNHDA and CDR2 SQIVND (reference sequence). V shed 7 bases, J shed 4 bases, and the junction held 8 bases outside the gene matches. CDR3: CASTDQGAIYGYTF. CDR3 nucleotides: TGTGCCAGTACCGACCAGGGGGCGATCTATGGCTACACCTTC.

V and J are TRBV25-1 and TRBJ2-3, with TRBD2 matching over 8 bases. This CDR3 has 16 residues. The V gene's germline CDR1 is MGHDK and CDR2 SYGVNS. V lost 5 bases to trimming and J lost 0 bases; unmatched junction nucleotides: 7. CDR3 coding DNA: TGTGCCAGCAGTCCCTACGGACTAGCTAGCACAGATACGCAGTATTTT. It specifies CASSPYGLASTDTQYF.

In this sample, this clone turned up once. The V and J genes are TRBV27 and TRBJ1-5; TRBD1 matches 7 bases. The CDR3 runs to 14 residues. Germline V gives CDR1 MNHEY, CDR2 SMNVEV (reference sequence). The V and J ends lost 7 bases and 6 bases, in that order; junction bases with no gene match: 9. The CDR3 DNA reads TGTGCCAGCACACCCCAGGGGGGCACTCAGCCCCAGCATTTT. Protein: CASTPQGGTQPQHF.

This clone was picked up one time. The V gene is TRBV13, the J gene TRBJ2-7; D is unclear. Germline V lookup: CDR1 PRHDT, CDR2 FYEKMQ (reference sequence). The CDR3 is made up of 12 amino acids. Trimming took 5 bases from V and 6 from J, leaving 11 bases between them. The CDR3 loop reads CASSLTYGEQYF. As DNA, the CDR3 is TGTGCCAGCAGCCTAACGTACGGCGAGCAGTACTTC. The whole variable domain, filled in from reference TRBV13 and TRBJ2-7, reads AAGVIQSPRHLIKEKRETATLKCYPIPRHDTVYWYQQGPGQDPQFLISFYEKMQSDKGSIPDRFSAQQFSDYHSELNMSSLELGDSALYFCASSLTYGEQYFGPGTRLTVT.

The rearrangement uses TRBV27 and TRBJ1-2; 7 nucleotides match TRBD1. V was clipped by 1 base and J by 7 bases; unmatched bases: 12. This CDR3 has 16 amino acids. CDR1 is MNHEY, CDR2 SMNVEV, per germline (reference sequence). This CDR3 is CASSLYPPGQGGGYTF. Here the CDR3 DNA reads TGTGCCAGCAGTTTATACCCCCCGGGGCAGGGGGGTGGCTACACCTTC.

The chain joins TRBV30 to TRBJ2-5; TRBD1 is a possible D gene (5 bases). Trimming left V 3 bases short and J 4 bases short, with 12 bases between. The CDR3 covers 13 residues. In germline, CDR1 is GTSNPN, CDR2 SVGIG (reference sequence). Here the CDR3 DNA reads TGTGCCTGGAGCGTCAGGGAAAGAGAGACCCAGTACTTC. Translation: CAWSVRERETQYF.